The rows below give T cell receptor beta chains drawn from one sample of a study of response to subunit inactivated influenza vaccine. Using its own MiXCR run on the RT-PCR reads, TCRdb lists one record per CDR3 protein. The table lists under 500,000 distinct CDR3 sequences, roughly 9.8% of them singletons. The sequencing here drew on PBMCs from blood, taken roughly 47 days after vaccination. The source is a man between 45 and 60 years old who received an inactivated influenza vaccine. Each CDR3 is given with its conserved first and last residue. D genes are given only for firm matches. Part of the rows lack a size; the others show once, few, many or a class for expanded clones.

>few|TRBJ1-3|TRBV11-2|NA
TGTGCCAGCCAGGGAAACACCATATATTTT
CASQGNTIYF
>NA|TRBJ2-1|TRBV5-1|NA
TGCGCCAGCAGCTTTGGGGCGGGGCAGTTCTTC
CASSFGAGQFF
>NA|TRBJ2-1|TRBV9|NA
TGTGCCAGCAGCGTAGGACGCTCGTCTGGCGAGCAGTTCTTC
CASSVGRSSGEQFF
>few|TRBJ2-7|TRBV9|TRBD2
TGTGCCAGCAGCGCTAGCGGCACTAGCTCCTACGAGCAGTACTTC
CASSASGTSSYEQYF
>many|TRBJ1-4|TRBV5-6|NA
TGTGCCAGCAGCTGGACAGTTGCTGATGAAAAACTGTTTTTT
CASSWTVADEKLFF
>NA|TRBJ2-7|TRBV3-1|NA
TGTGCCAGCAGCCAAGAACTCGGGACTTCCTACGAGCAGTACTTC
CASSQELGTSYEQYF
>many|TRBJ2-7|TRBV5-1|NA
TGCGCCAGCAGCACCGGCACAGCCGTGGATAGCTACGAGCAGTACTTC
CASSTGTAVDSYEQYF
>many|TRBJ2-7|TRBV12-3/TRBV12-4|TRBD1
TGTGCCAGCACCATGTCCCTGACAGGGGGCTCCTACGAGCAGTACTTC
CASTMSLTGGSYEQYF
>few|TRBJ1-1|TRBV7-2|TRBD1
TGTGCCAGCAGCTTACACGGGACAGGAACTGAAGCTTTCTTT
CASSLHGTGTEAFF
>few|TRBJ2-7|TRBV7-2|NA
TGTGCCAGCAGCTTTTCTTCTGTTTACGAGCAGTACTTC
CASSFSSVYEQYF
>NA|TRBJ2-3|TRBV4-2|NA
TGTGCCAGCAGCCAAGAGCGTGGGGGAGATACGCAGTATTTT
CASSQERGGDTQYF
>many|TRBJ2-7|TRBV20-1|NA
TGCAGTGCTAGACCTGGATGGATCTCCTACGAGCAGTACTTC
CSARPGWISYEQYF
>NA|TRBJ2-7|TRBV5-6|TRBD1
TGTGCCAGCAGCTTGCGGGACAGGGTTATAGACGGCTACTTC
CASSLRDRVIDGYF
>few|TRBJ1-6|TRBV6-1|NA
TGTGCCAGCAGGGGCCAGGGAGGCTCTTCACCCCTCCACTTT
CASRGQGGSSPLHF
>NA|TRBJ2-2|TRBV6-4|TRBD1
TGTGCCAGCAGATTTAGGACAGGGGGCGGTTTTAATCGTGACACCGGGGAGCTGTTTTTT
CASRFRTGGGFNRDTGELFF
>NA|TRBJ2-2|TRBV15|NA
TGTGCCACCAGCTCAGACACCGGGGAGCTGTTTTTT
CATSSDTGELFF
>NA|TRBJ1-4|TRBV5-5|NA
TGTGCCAGCAGCGCGCCGACAGCTTCGGAAAAACTGTTTTTT
CASSAPTASEKLFF
>few|TRBJ1-1|TRBV7-2|NA
TGTGCCAGCAGCCCCGGGACACTGGTGAATCCTGAAGCTTTCTTT
CASSPGTLVNPEAFF
>NA|TRBJ1-1|TRBV4-3|NA
TGCGCCAGCAGCCAAGACCGCTCGGGGATTGGAGCTTTCTTT
CASSQDRSGIGAFF
>many|TRBJ2-7|TRBV3-1|TRBD2
TGTGCCAGCAGCCAATCTAGCGGGATGCGAAACGAGCAGTACTTC
CASSQSSGMRNEQYF
>NA|TRBJ1-5|TRBV7-2|TRBD1
TGTGCCAGCAGCCCGCTCAGGGGGGGGCGAGATGCCCAGCATTTT
CASSPLRGGRDAQHF
>NA|TRBJ2-3|TRBV29-1|NA
TGCAGCGGTGGGGGTGGGGGGATACGCACAGATACGCAGTATTTT
CSGGGGGIRTDTQYF
>NA|TRBJ2-4|TRBV6-5|NA
TGTGCCAGCAGTTACGACCCGGGTGCCAAAAACATTCAGTACTTC
CASSYDPGAKNIQYF
>many|TRBJ2-3|TRBV12-3/TRBV12-4|NA
TGTGCCAGCAGTTTTGGGCTGATTTCCACAGATACGCAGTATTTT
CASSFGLISTDTQYF
>few|TRBJ2-1|TRBV4-2|NA
TGTGCCAGCAGCCAAGATCTACGCGATGAGCAGTTCTTC
CASSQDLRDEQFF
>many|TRBJ2-1|TRBV28|TRBD2
TGTGCCAGCAGTTTATTGCGGGAGCCGACAAAATATAATGAGCAGTTCTTC
CASSLLREPTKYNEQFF
>NA|TRBJ2-3|TRBV12-3/TRBV12-4|TRBD2
TGTGCCAGCAGTCCGGGGGGACTAGCGGACACCGGATCCCACACAGATACGCAGTATTTT
CASSPGGLADTGSHTDTQYF
>NA|TRBJ2-1|TRBV13|NA
TGTGCCAGCAGTAACCCGGGGCCAGCGACCAATGAGCAGTTCTTC
CASSNPGPATNEQFF
>many|TRBJ2-5|TRBV29-1|NA
TGCAGCGTTGGGAGTATGGTGGGAAGCGAGACCCAGTACTTC
CSVGSMVGSETQYF
>few|TRBJ2-1|TRBV20-1|TRBD2
TGCAGTGCTAGAGATGGGCGAAGCGGGAGACCCTACAATGAGCAGTTCTTC
CSARDGRSGRPYNEQFF
>many|TRBJ2-7|TRBV12-3/TRBV12-4|NA
TGTGCCAGCAGTCCGACAGCCGCCTACGAGCAGTACTTC
CASSPTAAYEQYF
>NA|TRBJ2-1|TRBV28|TRBD2
TGTGCCAGCAGTTTGGAGCGGGGGGGGTTAAATGAGCAGTTCTTC
CASSLERGGLNEQFF
>many|TRBJ2-5|TRBV5-1|TRBD1
TGCGCCAGCAGACGTAGAGGACGGGGACAGGGGCGACAAGAGACCCAGTACTTC
CASRRRGRGQGRQETQYF
>NA|TRBJ2-1|TRBV5-1|TRBD2
TGCGCCAGCAGTGGTAGCGGGAGGGCCCTCGGCAATGAGCAGTTCTTC
CASSGSGRALGNEQFF
>NA|TRBJ2-1|TRBV10-3|TRBD2
TGTGCCATCATGTCGCAGCTAGCGGGATATGAGCAGTTCTTC
CAIMSQLAGYEQFF
>NA|TRBJ2-7|TRBV5-1|NA
TGCGCCAGCCAGTTGACGTACTCCTACGAGCAGTACTTC
CASQLTYSYEQYF